The rows below give T cell receptor beta chains drawn from one sample of a study of cytotoxic CD8 clonotypes in ibrutinib-treated CLL. Clones were read by immunoSEQ multiplex PCR, and TCRdb kept only the in-frame ones, dropping some. In the table there are 150,000 to 200,000 clones, over 60% of which are singletons. The sample consisted of PBMCs, taken after 24 months of ibrutinib treatment. The source of these receptors is a human donor with chronic lymphocytic leukemia. Each CDR3 is given with its conserved first and last residue. The D gene is left open where the match is weak. Clone size is shown for a subset of rows, as once, few, many or a class of expanded clone.

d_gene	abundance	v_gene	j_gene	CDR3aa	CDR3nt
TRBD2	once	TRBV11-1	TRBJ2-2	CASSARLAAGELFF	TGTGCCAGCAGCGCTAGACTAGCGGCCGGGGAGCTGTTTTTT
.	.	TRBV27	TRBJ2-7	CASSLRWAGSSYEQYF	TGTGCCAGCAGTCTACGGTGGGCGGGGAGCTCCTACGAGCAGTACTTC
.	.	TRBV7-9	TRBJ1-2	CASSRGSNYGYTF	TGTGCCAGCTCAAGGGGGTCCAACTATGGCTACACCTTC
.	few	TRBV20-1	TRBJ2-3	CSARDYGLQYF	TGCAGTGCTAGAGACTACGGGTTGCAGTATTTT
.	.	TRBV7-9	TRBJ2-3	CASSLGGPASDTQYF	TGTGCCAGCAGCCTTGGGGGCCCGGCTTCCGATACGCAGTATTTT
TRBD1	few	TRBV6-5	TRBJ2-3	CASSSQGDTQYF	TGTGCCAGCAGTTCACAGGGGGATACGCAGTATTTT
TRBD2	.	TRBV30	TRBJ2-7	CAWSPRGGSGYEQYF	TGTGCCTGGAGTCCCCGGGGCGGGAGTGGATACGAGCAGTACTTC
.	.	TRBV7-9	TRBJ2-7	CASSLEEGSSYEQYF	TGTGCCAGCAGCTTAGAAGAGGGGTCTTCCTACGAGCAGTACTTC
TRBD2	.	TRBV30	TRBJ2-1	CAWNRITISGKMNEQFF	TGTGCCTGGAACCGAATCACGATCAGCGGGAAAATGAATGAGCAGTTCTTC
.	once	TRBV4-3	TRBJ2-7	CASSQDHSVYEQYF	TGCGCCAGCAGCCAAGATCACAGTGTTTACGAGCAGTACTTC
.	few	TRBV30	TRBJ1-1	CAWSVPSMNTEAFF	TGTGCCTGGAGTGTCCCGTCGATGAACACTGAAGCTTTCTTT
.	few	TRBV2	TRBJ2-7	CASSVEAGPYEQYF	TGTGCCAGCAGTGTCGAGGCAGGGCCCTACGAGCAGTACTTC
.	.	TRBV5-4	TRBJ2-6	CASSLKAGANVLTF	TGTGCCAGCAGCTTGAAAGCTGGGGCCAACGTCCTGACTTTC
.	.	TRBV29-1	TRBJ2-7	CSVVGGTSYEQYF	TGCAGCGTTGTGGGGGGAACCTCCTACGAGCAGTACTTC
TRBD1	.	TRBV19	TRBJ2-6	CASRNTGGKKLNSGANVLTF	TGTGCCAGTAGAAACACAGGGGGCAAGAAACTAAACTCTGGGGCCAACGTCCTGACTTTC
TRBD1	.	TRBV9	TRBJ2-2	CASSSTTGGYTGELFF	TGTGCCAGCAGCTCGACGACAGGGGGCTACACCGGGGAGCTGTTTTTT
.	.	TRBV19	TRBJ2-1	CASRRQGVYVVEQFF	TGTGCCAGTAGGAGGCAAGGGGTATACGTTGTTGAGCAGTTCTTC
.	few	TRBV25-1	TRBJ2-2	CASSEPGTGPGELFF	TGTGCCAGCAGTGAACCCGGGACCGGACCCGGGGAGCTGTTTTTT
TRBD1	.	TRBV30	TRBJ1-2	CAWSKTGGVSGYTF	TGTGCCTGGAGTAAGACAGGGGGCGTTAGTGGCTACACCTTC
.	.	TRBV5-6	TRBJ2-1	CASSLDARYNEQFF	TGTGCCAGCAGCTTGGACGCCAGATACAATGAGCAGTTCTTC
.	few	TRBV7-8	TRBJ2-7	CASSFRPPEQYF	TGTGCCAGCAGCTTTCGGCCGCCCGAGCAGTACTTC
.	.	TRBV6-5	TRBJ1-1	CASSYSTLGAFF	TGTGCCAGCAGTTACTCGACGTTAGGAGCTTTCTTT
TRBD2	few	TRBV5-1	TRBJ2-5	CASRMAAGDSQETQYF	TGCGCCAGCAGGATGGCAGCGGGAGATAGTCAAGAGACCCAGTACTTC
.	.	TRBV19	TRBJ2-3	CASSTSQDTQYF	TGTGCCAGTAGTACTAGCCAAGATACGCAGTATTTT
TRBD1	few	TRBV10-3	TRBJ1-5	CAISEDRGRSQPQHF	TGTGCCATCAGTGAGGACAGGGGAAGGAGTCAGCCCCAGCATTTT
TRBD2	.	TRBV19	TRBJ2-1	CASSMDFLAGGVDNEQFF	TGTGCCAGTAGTATGGACTTTTTAGCGGGAGGGGTTGACAATGAGCAGTTCTTC
TRBD1	.	TRBV7-7	TRBJ2-5	CASSLAQGTGYQETQYF	TGTGCTAGCAGCTTAGCGCAGGGGACAGGGTACCAAGAGACCCAGTACTTC
.	.	TRBV5-1	TRBJ1-1	CASSLDSQNTEAFF	TGCGCCAGCAGCTTGGACAGCCAGAACACTGAAGCTTTCTTT
.	few	TRBV6-6	TRBJ2-1	CASSYTGRRYNEQFF	TGTGCCAGCAGTTACACGGGACGACGCTACAATGAGCAGTTCTTC
TRBD2	.	TRBV9	TRBJ2-7	CASSRSGRTYEQYF	TGTGCCAGCAGCAGAAGCGGGAGAACATACGAGCAGTACTTC
.	.	TRBV19	TRBJ2-3	CASSIGALELSTDTQYF	TGTGCCAGTAGTATAGGAGCCCTGGAGCTGAGCACAGATACGCAGTATTTT
.	few	TRBV7-7	TRBJ2-2	CASSLQVGGTGELFF	TGTGCTAGCAGCTTACAGGTCGGGGGTACCGGGGAGCTGTTTTTT
.	.	TRBV7-9	TRBJ2-1	CASSNREYNEQFF	TGTGCCAGCAGCAACCGGGAATACAATGAGCAGTTCTTC
.	.	TRBV11-3	TRBJ2-3	CASSSYREDTQYF	TGTGCCAGCAGCTCCTACAGGGAAGATACGCAGTATTTT
TRBD1	.	TRBV7-9	TRBJ1-4	CASSLALGRGLSNEKLFF	TGTGCCAGCAGCTTAGCGCTGGGCAGGGGGCTGTCTAATGAAAAACTGTTTTTT
TRBD1	.	TRBV4-2	TRBJ2-7	CASSQHGTEFFYEQYF	TGTGCCAGCAGCCAACATGGGACAGAATTTTTCTACGAGCAGTACTTC
.	.	TRBV7-6	TRBJ2-5	CASSPGRGLKTQYF	TGTGCCAGCAGCCCCGGGCGAGGGCTAAAGACCCAGTACTTC
.	.	TRBV6-1	TRBJ2-7	CASNSRLDEQYF	TGTGCCAGCAACAGCAGGCTCGACGAGCAGTACTTC
.	few	TRBV2	TRBJ2-7	CASSGEGYEQYF	TGTGCCAGCAGTGGTGAGGGGTACGAGCAGTACTTC
TRBD2	.	TRBV4-3	TRBJ2-7	CASSQGLAGSYEQYF	TGCGCCAGCAGCCAAGGACTAGCGGGATCCTACGAGCAGTACTTC
TRBD2	.	TRBV11-1	TRBJ2-5	CASSTSLASGRAPYETQYF	TGTGCCAGCAGCACATCACTTGCTAGCGGGAGAGCTCCGTACGAGACCCAGTACTTC
.	.	TRBV30	TRBJ2-2	CAWSALNTGELFF	TGTGCCTGGTCAGCCCTGAACACCGGGGAGCTGTTTTTT
TRBD2	once	TRBV5-4	TRBJ2-7	CASSFGRENSYEQYF	TGTGCCAGCAGCTTCGGGAGGGAGAACTCCTACGAGCAGTACTTC
TRBD1	.	TRBV7-9	TRBJ2-7	CASSLVRGSSYEQYF	TGTGCCAGCAGCCTTGTCAGGGGGAGCTCCTACGAGCAGTACTTC
TRBD1	.	TRBV6-1	TRBJ2-5	CASRATGVETQYF	TGTGCCAGCAGGGCTACAGGGGTAGAGACCCAGTACTTC
.	.	TRBV28	TRBJ2-5	CASRATGALETQYF	TGTGCCAGCAGGGCAACGGGGGCTTTAGAGACCCAGTACTTC
.	.	TRBV2	TRBJ1-2	CASSTQGDYGYTF	TGTGCCAGCAGTACACAGGGTGACTATGGCTACACCTTC
TRBD2	.	TRBV7-2	TRBJ2-1	CASSPGLAGGLYNEQFF	TGTGCCAGCAGCCCAGGACTAGCGGGAGGATTATACAATGAGCAGTTCTTC